Listed below are T cell receptor beta chains from one sample, sequenced in a study of blood T cell repertoires in COVID-19. Data came from immunoSEQ multiplex PCR; TCRdb stores just in-frame clones and leaves some out. The sample comprises tens of thousands of clones, more than 90% of which are singletons, and roughly 7.9% rests with the top ten. Material for sequencing was peripheral blood. The receptor source for this set is a man aged 65 to 79 with active or convalescent COVID-19. Both conserved end residues are part of each CDR3. The order of the fields is J gene, clone size, V gene, D gene, CDR3 DNA, CDR3 protein. The D gene is left open where the match is weak. Expanded clones get a size class; other rows say once, few or many, or leave the size out.

j_call: TRBJ2-6; clone_size: NA; v_call: TRBV4-2; d_call: TRBD1; cdr3_nt: TGTGCCAGCAGCCAAGATGTTGGGACAGGCCCACGTGCTGGGGCCAACGTCCTGACTTTC; cdr3_aa: CASSQDVGTGPRAGANVLTF
j_call: TRBJ2-7; clone_size: NA; v_call: TRBV5-1; d_call: NA; cdr3_nt: TGCGCCAGCAGCATGGGAGTTACCTACGAGCAGTACTTC; cdr3_aa: CASSMGVTYEQYF
j_call: TRBJ1-3; clone_size: once; v_call: TRBV11-2; d_call: TRBD1; cdr3_nt: TGTGCCAGCAGCTTAAGGGGACAGGCCTCTGGAAACACCATATATTTT; cdr3_aa: CASSLRGQASGNTIYF
j_call: TRBJ2-7; clone_size: NA; v_call: TRBV7-9; d_call: TRBD2; cdr3_nt: TGTGCCAGCAGCTTACGGCCAGCGGGGCCCCCCGAGCAGTACTTC; cdr3_aa: CASSLRPAGPPEQYF
j_call: TRBJ2-3; clone_size: NA; v_call: TRBV7-2; d_call: NA; cdr3_nt: TGTGCCAGCAGCTTCATAGCGGAAAGCACAGATACGCAGTATTTT; cdr3_aa: CASSFIAESTDTQYF
j_call: TRBJ1-1; clone_size: NA; v_call: TRBV3-1/TRBV3-2; d_call: NA; cdr3_nt: TGTGCCAGCAGCCAATCGGACAGCCCGAACACTGAAGCTTTCTTT; cdr3_aa: CASSQSDSPNTEAFF
j_call: TRBJ2-2; clone_size: NA; v_call: TRBV13; d_call: NA; cdr3_nt: TGTGCCAGCAGCTACAACAGGGTCGCCACCGGGGAGCTGTTTTTT; cdr3_aa: CASSYNRVATGELFF
j_call: TRBJ2-2; clone_size: NA; v_call: TRBV11-2; d_call: NA; cdr3_nt: TGTGCCAGCAGCTTAGCCCCGGGACTTCGGACCGGGGAGCTGTTTTTT; cdr3_aa: CASSLAPGLRTGELFF
j_call: TRBJ2-7; clone_size: NA; v_call: TRBV27; d_call: NA; cdr3_nt: TGTGCCAGCAGTTTCTCGCCAGGGGCCTACGAGCAGTACTTC; cdr3_aa: CASSFSPGAYEQYF
j_call: TRBJ2-7; clone_size: NA; v_call: TRBV27; d_call: TRBD2; cdr3_nt: TGTGCCAGCAGTCCAGGGACTAGCGGGTACGAGCAGTACTTC; cdr3_aa: CASSPGTSGYEQYF
j_call: TRBJ2-2; clone_size: NA; v_call: TRBV5-8; d_call: TRBD2; cdr3_nt: TGTGCCAGCAGCCATGGACTAGCGGGAGGGAGAAGTTTCGGGGAGCTGTTTTTT; cdr3_aa: CASSHGLAGGRSFGELFF
j_call: TRBJ1-1; clone_size: NA; v_call: TRBV5-1; d_call: NA; cdr3_nt: TGCGCCAGCAGCTTGGATAACAGGGCCATGAACACTGAAGCTTTCTTT; cdr3_aa: CASSLDNRAMNTEAFF
j_call: TRBJ2-5; clone_size: NA; v_call: TRBV5-1; d_call: TRBD1; cdr3_nt: TGCGCCAGCAGCCGGGACAGCCAACAAGAGACCCAGTACTTC; cdr3_aa: CASSRDSQQETQYF
j_call: TRBJ2-5; clone_size: NA; v_call: TRBV7-9; d_call: TRBD1; cdr3_nt: TGTGCCAGCAGCTTTCCGGGACAGGGGGGCCCTGTGGAGACCCAGTACTTC; cdr3_aa: CASSFPGQGGPVETQYF
j_call: TRBJ2-1; clone_size: NA; v_call: TRBV13; d_call: TRBD2; cdr3_nt: TGTGCCAGCAGCTCGCCGACTAGCGGGGGGATAGAGCAGTTCTTC; cdr3_aa: CASSSPTSGGIEQFF
j_call: TRBJ1-1; clone_size: NA; v_call: TRBV6-5; d_call: TRBD1; cdr3_nt: TGTGCCGTCCTTTCCGGGACAGGTTTATCTGAAGCTTTCTTT; cdr3_aa: CAVLSGTGLSEAFF
j_call: TRBJ2-3; clone_size: NA; v_call: TRBV19; d_call: TRBD2; cdr3_nt: TGTGCCAGTAGGCTCCTAGCGGGGCTCACAGATACGCAGTATTTT; cdr3_aa: CASRLLAGLTDTQYF
j_call: TRBJ2-2; clone_size: NA; v_call: TRBV3-1/TRBV3-2; d_call: NA; cdr3_nt: TGTGCCAGCAGCCAAGGCAGGGCCACCGGGGAGCTGTTTTTT; cdr3_aa: CASSQGRATGELFF
j_call: TRBJ2-7; clone_size: NA; v_call: TRBV18; d_call: NA; cdr3_nt: TGTGCCAGCTCCTCGACAGCAGAGCAGTACTTC; cdr3_aa: CASSSTAEQYF
j_call: TRBJ1-1; clone_size: NA; v_call: TRBV5-6; d_call: NA; cdr3_nt: TGTGCCAGCAGCGCGGGGGGGAACACTGAAGCTTTCTTT; cdr3_aa: CASSAGGNTEAFF
j_call: TRBJ1-1; clone_size: NA; v_call: TRBV7-9; d_call: NA; cdr3_nt: TGTGCCAGCAGCTTTAGGAGGAACACTGAAGCTTTCTTT; cdr3_aa: CASSFRRNTEAFF
j_call: TRBJ1-4; clone_size: NA; v_call: TRBV4-1; d_call: NA; cdr3_nt: TGCGCCAGCAGCCAAGTACCGGGGGGCGAATCTCATCTGTCCGAAAAACTGTTTTTT; cdr3_aa: CASSQVPGGESHLSEKLFF
j_call: TRBJ1-1; clone_size: NA; v_call: TRBV25-1; d_call: TRBD1; cdr3_nt: TGTGCCAGCGGACAGGGATGGGTGGATGATGAAGCTTTCTTT; cdr3_aa: CASGQGWVDDEAFF
j_call: TRBJ1-2; clone_size: NA; v_call: TRBV28; d_call: NA; cdr3_nt: TGTGCCAGCAGTTTGGGGGGGGTGCCGTACTTC; cdr3_aa: CASSLGGVPYF
j_call: TRBJ2-4; clone_size: once; v_call: TRBV19; d_call: NA; cdr3_nt: TGTGCCAGTAGTATGATTCCGGGGCAGGGGGCCAAAAACATTCAGTACTTC; cdr3_aa: CASSMIPGQGAKNIQYF
j_call: TRBJ1-1; clone_size: NA; v_call: TRBV18; d_call: NA; cdr3_nt: TGTGCCAGCTCAGGCCCAACAGAGGAGGACGAAGCTTTCTTT; cdr3_aa: CASSGPTEEDEAFF
j_call: TRBJ1-2; clone_size: NA; v_call: TRBV6-5; d_call: NA; cdr3_nt: TGTGCCAGCAGTTATTTTGCCTCAGGGGGCTACACCTTC; cdr3_aa: CASSYFASGGYTF
j_call: TRBJ2-1; clone_size: NA; v_call: TRBV19; d_call: NA; cdr3_nt: TGTGCCAGTAGTTCCCCCGGCGGATACAATGAGCAGTTCTTC; cdr3_aa: CASSSPGGYNEQFF
j_call: TRBJ1-2; clone_size: NA; v_call: TRBV9; d_call: TRBD1; cdr3_nt: TGTGCCAGCACCCGGGACAGGGACTATGGCTACACCTTC; cdr3_aa: CASTRDRDYGYTF
j_call: TRBJ1-4; clone_size: NA; v_call: TRBV30; d_call: NA; cdr3_nt: TGTGCCTGGAGTCTTCGGGGGTCGTTTGAAAAACTGTTTTTT; cdr3_aa: CAWSLRGSFEKLFF
j_call: TRBJ1-2; clone_size: NA; v_call: TRBV10-3; d_call: NA; cdr3_nt: TGTGCCATCAGTGAGTCATTGGGGAGTAGCTATGGCTACACCTTC; cdr3_aa: CAISESLGSSYGYTF
j_call: TRBJ1-1; clone_size: NA; v_call: TRBV18; d_call: TRBD1; cdr3_nt: TGTGCCAGCTCACTCTCCGGGACAGAGTACACTGAAGCTTTCTTT; cdr3_aa: CASSLSGTEYTEAFF
j_call: TRBJ2-3; clone_size: NA; v_call: TRBV11-2; d_call: TRBD1; cdr3_nt: TGTGCCAGCAGGGCGAGACAGGGTTCCACAGATACGCAGTATTTT; cdr3_aa: CASRARQGSTDTQYF
j_call: TRBJ2-2; clone_size: NA; v_call: TRBV2; d_call: NA; cdr3_nt: TGTGCCAGCCTGAGATTAGCGATCGCCGGGGAGCTGTTTTTT; cdr3_aa: CASLRLAIAGELFF
j_call: TRBJ2-1; clone_size: NA; v_call: TRBV4-2; d_call: TRBD2; cdr3_nt: TGTGCCAGCAGCCAAGTAACAGGCGGGAGGAGGGATGAGCAGTTCTTC; cdr3_aa: CASSQVTGGRRDEQFF
j_call: TRBJ1-5; clone_size: NA; v_call: TRBV6-5; d_call: NA; cdr3_nt: TGTGCCAGCAGGGCAGGGTATAGCAATCAGCCCCAGCATTTT; cdr3_aa: CASRAGYSNQPQHF
j_call: TRBJ2-6; clone_size: NA; v_call: TRBV2; d_call: TRBD1; cdr3_nt: TGTGCCAGCAGAGAAGGGACAGGGGATTTAGGGGCCAACGTCCTGACTTTC; cdr3_aa: CASREGTGDLGANVLTF
j_call: TRBJ1-6; clone_size: NA; v_call: TRBV6-5; d_call: NA; cdr3_nt: TGTGCCAGCAAATCCCCCGGGGATTCACCCCTCCACTTT; cdr3_aa: CASKSPGDSPLHF
j_call: TRBJ2-3; clone_size: once; v_call: TRBV19; d_call: TRBD2; cdr3_nt: TGTGCCAGTAGTATTTTTACGGGAGGGCGGACAGATACGCAGTATTTT; cdr3_aa: CASSIFTGGRTDTQYF
j_call: TRBJ1-5; clone_size: NA; v_call: TRBV6-1; d_call: TRBD1; cdr3_nt: TGTGCCAGCAGAGGGACAGGGGGGACCAATCAGCCCCAGCATTTT; cdr3_aa: CASRGTGGTNQPQHF
j_call: TRBJ2-5; clone_size: NA; v_call: TRBV27; d_call: TRBD1; cdr3_nt: TGTGCCAGCAAGGGACAGACCCAAGAGACCCAGTACTTC; cdr3_aa: CASKGQTQETQYF
j_call: TRBJ1-5; clone_size: NA; v_call: TRBV7-2; d_call: TRBD1; cdr3_nt: TGTGCCAGCAGCGGGGCGGGATCAGGGGGCGCACAGCCCCAGCATTTT; cdr3_aa: CASSGAGSGGAQPQHF
j_call: TRBJ2-3; clone_size: NA; v_call: TRBV19; d_call: NA; cdr3_nt: TGTGCCAGTAGTACCTTAGAGGGTACGCAGTATTTT; cdr3_aa: CASSTLEGTQYF
j_call: TRBJ2-7; clone_size: NA; v_call: TRBV6-5; d_call: NA; cdr3_nt: TGTGCCAGCGCGGGACGGAGGCTATACGAGCAGTACTTC; cdr3_aa: CASAGRRLYEQYF
j_call: TRBJ2-5; clone_size: NA; v_call: TRBV30; d_call: NA; cdr3_nt: TGTGCCTGCCCCCCGCCGGGGGAAGAGACCCAGTACTTC; cdr3_aa: CACPPPGEETQYF
j_call: TRBJ2-1; clone_size: NA; v_call: TRBV5-1; d_call: NA; cdr3_nt: TGCGCCAGCAGCTTGAGCGCATTTACTAACAATGAGCAGTTCTTC; cdr3_aa: CASSLSAFTNNEQFF
j_call: TRBJ2-5; clone_size: once; v_call: TRBV27; d_call: TRBD1; cdr3_nt: TGTGCCAGCAGTTTACTTGGACAGGTAGAGACCCAGTACTTC; cdr3_aa: CASSLLGQVETQYF
j_call: TRBJ2-7; clone_size: NA; v_call: TRBV19; d_call: NA; cdr3_nt: TGTGCCAGTAGTATTCTAGCAGGCGTGAGTGAGCAGTACTTC; cdr3_aa: CASSILAGVSEQYF
j_call: TRBJ1-5; clone_size: NA; v_call: TRBV5-8; d_call: TRBD1; cdr3_nt: TGTGCCAGCAGCCTCGGACAGGGGAGTTTTAGCAATCAGCCCCAGCATTTT; cdr3_aa: CASSLGQGSFSNQPQHF
j_call: TRBJ1-6; clone_size: NA; v_call: TRBV19; d_call: NA; cdr3_nt: TGTGCCAGTAGTATAAACGGGAAGAATTCACCCCTCCACTTT; cdr3_aa: CASSINGKNSPLHF
j_call: TRBJ2-1; clone_size: NA; v_call: TRBV5-4; d_call: TRBD1; cdr3_nt: TGTGCCAGCACCGTGGACAGGTCACCCTACAATGAGCAGTTCTTC; cdr3_aa: CASTVDRSPYNEQFF
j_call: TRBJ2-5; clone_size: NA; v_call: TRBV5-1; d_call: TRBD2; cdr3_nt: TGCGCCAGCAGCTTAGCGGGAGGGCTGGCCCAAGAGACCCAGTACTTC; cdr3_aa: CASSLAGGLAQETQYF
j_call: TRBJ2-2; clone_size: NA; v_call: TRBV5-1; d_call: NA; cdr3_nt: TGCGCCAGCAGCAGTGGGAGGGGGTTTCACCTCAACACCGGGGAGCTGTTTTTT; cdr3_aa: CASSSGRGFHLNTGELFF
j_call: TRBJ2-3; clone_size: NA; v_call: TRBV3-1/TRBV3-2; d_call: NA; cdr3_nt: TGTGCCAGCAGTGGCCAAACGCAGACGCAGTATTTT; cdr3_aa: CASSGQTQTQYF
j_call: TRBJ1-1; clone_size: NA; v_call: TRBV3-1/TRBV3-2; d_call: TRBD1; cdr3_nt: TGTGCCAGCAGCCGGCAGGGGGGCACTGAAGCTTTCTTT; cdr3_aa: CASSRQGGTEAFF
j_call: TRBJ1-5; clone_size: NA; v_call: TRBV7-9; d_call: TRBD1; cdr3_nt: TGTGCCAGCAGCTTAGGACAGGGCGGGCAGCCCCAGCATTTT; cdr3_aa: CASSLGQGGQPQHF
j_call: TRBJ1-1; clone_size: once; v_call: TRBV12-3/TRBV12-4; d_call: TRBD1; cdr3_nt: TGTGCCAGCAGCCGACAGGGGAACACTGAAGCTTTCTTT; cdr3_aa: CASSRQGNTEAFF